Listed below are T cell receptor beta chains from one sample, sequenced in a study of Tregs in tolerant kidney transplant recipients. Some clones are missing from TCRdb's copy, which holds only in-frame ones; the method was immunoSEQ multiplex PCR. The sample contains roughly 68,000 clones, 65% to 85% of which appear only once. The sample comprised CD4+ T cells from blood. These receptors originate from a human donor in good health. Both conserved end residues are part of each CDR3. The order of the fields is D gene, J gene, V gene, CDR3 protein, CDR3 DNA. D genes are given only for firm matches.

D: .; J: TRBJ2-7; V: TRBV27; CDR3: CATRLRSSYEQYF; DNA: TGTGCCACCCGACTCAGGAGCTCCTACGAGCAGTACTTC
D: .; J: TRBJ2-1; V: TRBV7-9; CDR3: CASSLAGGHEQFF; DNA: TGTGCCAGCAGCCTTGCGGGTGGACATGAGCAGTTCTTC
D: .; J: TRBJ2-3; V: TRBV6-6; CDR3: CASSSYSSTDTQYF; DNA: TGTGCCAGCAGTTCTTACAGTAGCACAGATACGCAGTATTTT
D: .; J: TRBJ2-5; V: TRBV12-5; CDR3: CASGFRGEAQYF; DNA: TGTGCTAGTGGTTTCCGGGGCGAGGCCCAGTACTTC
D: .; J: TRBJ1-1; V: TRBV5-1; CDR3: CASSMVPGDTEAFF; DNA: TGCGCCAGCAGCATGGTCCCGGGGGACACTGAAGCTTTCTTT
D: .; J: TRBJ1-4; V: TRBV18; CDR3: CASSSGGVTNEKLFF; DNA: TGTGCCAGCTCATCGGGAGGGGTCACTAATGAAAAACTGTTTTTT
D: .; J: TRBJ1-5; V: TRBV5-1; CDR3: CASSLSQGGQPQHF; DNA: TGCGCCAGCAGCTTGAGCCAGGGAGGTCAGCCCCAGCATTTT
D: .; J: TRBJ1-3; V: TRBV6-5; CDR3: CASSSDIHPGNTIYF; DNA: TGTGCCAGCAGTTCCGACATTCACCCTGGAAACACCATATATTTT
D: .; J: TRBJ2-3; V: TRBV15; CDR3: CATSRDRPNTDTQYF; DNA: TGTGCCACCAGCAGAGATCGCCCCAACACAGATACGCAGTATTTT
D: .; J: TRBJ2-2; V: TRBV11-3; CDR3: CASSLFAGELFF; DNA: TGTGCCAGCAGCTTATTTGCCGGGGAGCTGTTTTTT
D: TRBD2; J: TRBJ2-3; V: TRBV4-3; CDR3: CASSQASGGDTQYF; DNA: TGCGCCAGCAGCCAAGCTAGCGGGGGAGATACGCAGTATTTT
D: .; J: TRBJ1-1; V: TRBV7-9; CDR3: CASFAGYTEAFF; DNA: TGTGCCAGTTTTGCAGGGTACACTGAAGCTTTCTTT
D: TRBD2; J: TRBJ2-1; V: TRBV10-3; CDR3: CAISESSLGLAGEDEQFF; DNA: TGTGCCATCAGTGAGTCGAGCCTTGGACTAGCGGGGGAGGATGAGCAGTTCTTC
D: TRBD1; J: TRBJ2-7; V: TRBV6-6; CDR3: CASRHLGQGNEQYF; DNA: TGTGCCAGCAGGCACCTGGGACAGGGAAACGAGCAGTACTTC
D: .; J: TRBJ1-4; V: TRBV7-2; CDR3: CASNTGAASNEKLFF; DNA: TGTGCCAGCAACACGGGGGCAGCTAGTAATGAAAAACTGTTTTTT
D: TRBD2; J: TRBJ2-1; V: TRBV10-2; CDR3: CASSELAGTSYQYNEQFF; DNA: TGCGCCAGCAGTGAACTAGCGGGGACCTCCTACCAATACAATGAGCAGTTCTTC